This T cell receptor (beta chain) was identified in a study of cytomegalovirus exposure and HLA in healthy donors (dated by TCRdb to the late 2010s). For the wider study: In an earlier analysis of 587 of the donors, 250 to 350 Gb of sequence data and 95 million to 130 million unique TCR beta sequences from roughly 180 million T cells were reported. An early release that covered 500 to 800 HLA-typed donors contained about 300 gigabases of sequencing data and some 87 million unique TCR sequences. Of the roughly 410 genotyped donors, less than 90% were placed in the genetic ancestry cluster associated with self-reported Caucasian donors. The study was designed to test whether signatures of past pathogen exposure could be identified by cataloging public T cell receptors. The T cell repertoires of some 670 subjects were profiled by immunosequencing and related to cytomegalovirus serostatus. Along with the approximately 700-subject first cohort, a separate validation cohort of roughly 110 different subjects was used. To predict cytomegalovirus infection status, the study brought together high-throughput TCR immunosequencing, statistical association of individual TCRs with disease status, and machine learning. A later analysis re-analyzed previously published TCR beta repertoires from about 730 donors and added high-resolution HLA genotyping to study TCR occurrence patterns. Rather than using new phenotypic data, the later analysis identified candidate immune exposures from TCR beta sequences and from how often those sequences occurred across donors. An earlier analysis of approximately 500 of the donors applied high-throughput TCR beta sequencing to assess whether each TCR beta V gene segment acted as functional or pseudogenic. Donor age, sex, ethnicity and CMV serostatus were collected together with the repertoire data. Genome-wide SNP genotypes for about 55% of the roughly 670 donors were used in a later genetic analysis, which treated that subset as a discovery cohort. All discovery cohort repertoires had been generated on a single sequencing platform. Class I and class II HLA loci were covered by the typing at four-digit resolution. Typing coverage varied by locus: roughly 629-640 donors for A, B, C, DRB1 and DQB1; roughly 560 for DQA1; about 590 for DPA1; around 490 for DPB1. Roughly 5 DR-DQ haplotypes were handled as single units for association and clustering, since linkage in the cohort was strong. On average, over 200,000 unique TCR beta nucleotide sequences were sequenced per donor among about 400 genotyped donors of the cohort, with roughly a sixth of those sequences being non-productive. Results the study describes overall, beyond this receptor: The only immune exposure information available for the cohort was CMV serostatus. It was suggested by the authors that the approach could potentially be generalized to other disease states and immunological phenotypes. A later genetic analysis associated a missense DCLRE1C variant with V-gene and J-gene trimming of TCR beta chains, and an independent cohort replicated the association. Cytomegalovirus status was reported to be diagnosed by the classifier with high specificity and sensitivity in both the original and validation cohorts. The study gave a list of over 150 TCR beta chains associated with cytomegalovirus. Because counts were too low, about 18 rarely observed V segments, including chromosome 9 orphons, were excluded from the earlier analysis of 587 of the donors. When HLA alleles, especially DR and DQ, strongly co-occurred, TCR associations were difficult to assign to individual alleles. In a later analysis, several top co-occurrence clusters were reported to appear linked to parvovirus B19, influenza, CMV and Epstein-Barr virus. A further reported finding was that TCR beta sequences accurately predicted the HLA-A and HLA-B alleles for most subjects in the first cohort. Only TCR beta chains were sequenced in this cohort, and the absence of alpha or paired-chain data limited detectable features. Linkage disequilibrium might explain the correlated functional status among segregating V segments, but an unknown experimental factor could not be ruled out. A few of the identified cytomegalovirus-associated TCR beta chains were confirmed in vitro to be specific for cytomegalovirus antigens. In an earlier analysis of approximately 590 of the donors, most TCR beta V segments were observed in productive rearrangements about 87% or about 30% of the time, broadly matching IMGT annotations. In a later analysis, HLA-associated TCR beta chains showed more clonal expansion and lower generation probabilities than non-associated chains that were equally common. Sequencing depth was assumed to be roughly uniform across donors in the presence/absence analyses, though that assumption may not hold. According to a later analysis, TCR association rates differed among HLA loci, with DRB1 alleles showing the most associated TCRs and HLA-C alleles showing the fewest. A cluster of highly shared sequence variants was judged likely to represent a technical artifact of the sequencing pipeline. Most TCR sequences were observed very rarely across donors, whereas some public TCRs were present in many individuals. Compared with the approximately 720-donor mean, donors in an Asian-associated ancestry cluster had fewer N-insertions in productive TCRs, according to a later genetic analysis. HLA typing was unavailable for some donors at each locus, so association tests used only the typed subset. A later analysis found that most CMV-associated TCR beta chains appeared HLA-restricted, with HLA associations seemingly driven largely by CMV exposure. A later analysis associated about 16,000 TCR beta sequences with specific HLA alleles at a false discovery rate of 0.05.

Preparation of the library involved the immunoSEQ multiplex PCR assay. A mixture of 60 forward primers for TCR Vbeta segments and 13 reverse primers for TCR Jbeta segments was used in the multiplex PCR. The CDR3 region of rearranged TCR beta genes was amplified from genomic DNA with a multiplex PCR assay. Amplified TCR beta libraries were sequenced as 87-base-pair reads on the Illumina HiSeq System. Turning to the authors' computational methods: In a later analysis, tens of millions of unique TCR beta chains were counted across the roughly 610 repertoires, and around 11 million of these chains were shared by at least two donors. A nearest-neighbor algorithm error-corrected the raw reads and collapsed the reads into unique sequences, merging closely related sequences to remove PCR and sequencing errors. V, D and J gene segments were assigned by aligning CDR3 sequences to IMGT reference sequences. For a sequence to be retained, a match of at least six nucleotides to both a V gene segment and a J gene segment was required. Rearrangements were called productive when the CDR3 lacked stop codons and stayed in frame with V and J; all others were non-productive. Following IMGT convention, CDR3 was defined as the stretch from the second conserved V-encoded cysteine to the conserved J-encoded phenylalanine. The earlier analysis of around 640 of the donors excluded sequences that lacked an unambiguous match to a single V gene segment. An earlier analysis of some 500 of the donors classified V segments as functional when productive rearrangements were above 56.7% and as segregating when the standard deviation between donors was above 5%. A statistical classification framework was developed to diagnose cytomegalovirus status using the catalog of TCR beta chain sequences. In a later analysis, TCR nucleotide sequences were compared against IMGT/GENE-DB human TR gene sequences so that V and J genes could be assigned. Using the TCRdist pipeline, a later analysis assigned CDR3 sequences along with most-parsimonious VDJ recombination scenarios. In a later analysis, each TCR beta chain was defined by its CDR3 amino acid sequence together with its V-gene family, and reads lacking a unique V-gene family were excluded. As a way to deal with suspected cross-contamination and a sequencing artifact, a later analysis dropped nearly 600 nucleotide sequences that were highly shared and had low generation probability. In a later analysis, a clonal expansion index for each public chain was calculated from normalized within-repertoire ranks of inferred template counts. In a later analysis, generation probabilities were computed using a VDJ recombination model fitted to out-of-frame rearrangements, and the results were checked against IGoR. Hypergeometric tests were used in a later analysis to score TCR-TCR, TCR-HLA and TCR-CMV co-occurrence, with a repertoire-size bias correction applied to the TCR pairs. False discovery rates were estimated in a later analysis by permuting HLA or CMV assignments 20 times. In a later analysis, co-occurring TCRs were grouped using DBSCAN, with TCRdist sequence similarity added in when clustering inside HLA-allele-positive subsets. Co-occurrence clustering excluded repertoires with fewer than 30,000 or more than 120,000 public chains, plus five with anomalous nucleotide sharing. TCRdb took this table from immuneACCESS and kept in-frame rearrangements with V and J called. Such tables lack part of the clones; where checked against another copy, unresolved V genes explain under half of the gap, and the rest is unexplained. V, J and clone size are those of that table, while D and trimming were read from the DNA. The sample table on file contains over 100,000 clones. Clones ranked in the top ten supply roughly 1.7% of the sample.

On this clone: No cognate antigen has been identified for it.

The cohort consisted of fewer than 700 healthy bone marrow donors. At the time of sampling, every cohort member was nominally healthy, though immune exposures that went unrecorded were likely present. The donor tested CMV seropositive, placing the donor among the 290 or so seropositive members of the cohort. A peripheral blood sample was collected from each donor, and TCR beta sequencing was performed on peripheral blood mononuclear cells. The Qiagen DNeasy Blood Extraction Kit was used to extract genomic DNA from the blood cell samples. This TCR came from a woman aged 40 to 55 in good health and CMV-seropositive. The specimen sequenced was PBMCs.

The CDR3 loop reads CASSESDLGRIANEQYF. The nucleotide sequence reads TGCGCCAGCAGTGAGTCGGACCTGGGGCGAATAGCAAACGAGCAGTACTTC. Here the chain combines TRBV10-1 and TRBJ2-7; TRBD1 could be the D gene, as 5 bases match. Via the germline V gene (reference sequence), CDR1 is WNHNN and CDR2 SYGVQD. V and J lose 0 bases and 5 bases, and a span of 20 bases separates them. The CDR3 sequence holds 17 residues, the cysteine and phenylalanine included. Here the CDR3 DNA is all that survives: 51 bases in frame from base 1.